The present T cell receptor beta chain was sequenced within a study of cytomegalovirus exposure and HLA in healthy donors. Across the whole study: Early on, a data release was issued that held roughly 84 million unique TCRs from HLA-typed donors. Study results and limitations: In an earlier analysis, in several hundred donors, most V segments appeared productive either ~90% or ~30% of the time. Some V segments, TRBV6-2 and TRBV6-3 among them, were indistinguishable and were therefore excluded.

Of note for this clone: Its antigen is currently unknown.

CDR1 and CDR2 (germline): SGHTA, FQGNSA. V lost 3 bases to trimming and J lost 10 bases, with 16 bases between them. The CDR3 has 14 amino acids. PCR involved 60 Vbeta and 13 Jbeta primers. Profiling relied on immunoSEQ multiplex PCR, and the TCRdb table lists in-frame clones only, not all of them. Here the sample spans 80,000 to 95,000 clones, less than 65% being singletons. The sequenced sample consisted of PBMCs. The clonotype originates from a woman in her 30s in good health and CMV-seronegative. The rearrangement links TRBV7-2 to TRBJ2-1; tentative D call: TRBD2 (5 bases). The CDR3 here is CASSFSDSPREQFF. The DNA of the CDR3 is TGTGCCAGCAGCTTCTCGGACTCCCCACGGGAGCAGTTCTTC.